This is a list of T cell receptor beta chains from one sample in a study of T cells of healthy individuals. TCRdb re-called the 5' RACE reads with MiXCR, one entry per CDR3 protein. The repertoire holds about 96,000 distinct CDR3 sequences, with about 16% as singletons. The receptors originated from a human donor in good health. Each CDR3 is given with its conserved first and last residue. D genes are given only for firm matches. Clone size is given for some rows only: seen once, a few or many times, or a class if the clone is expanded.

d_call: TRBD2; clone_size: few; v_call: TRBV4-3; j_call: TRBJ2-7; cdr3_nt: TGCGCCAGCAGCCTGTCTCTAGCGGGGACCTCCTACGAGCAGTACTTC; cdr3_aa: CASSLSLAGTSYEQYF
d_call: .; clone_size: few; v_call: TRBV15; j_call: TRBJ1-3; cdr3_nt: TGTGCCACCAGCAGAGATCGGGGACGGGGCATATATTTT; cdr3_aa: CATSRDRGRGIYF
d_call: .; clone_size: .; v_call: TRBV27; j_call: TRBJ1-5; cdr3_nt: TGTGCCAGCAGTAGGGCGGGGAGCGGTCAGCCCCAGCATTTT; cdr3_aa: CASSRAGSGQPQHF
d_call: TRBD2; clone_size: few; v_call: TRBV2; j_call: TRBJ2-5; cdr3_nt: TGTGCCAGCAGGTCCGGTGCGGGAGGGAACCAAGAGACCCAGTACTTC; cdr3_aa: CASRSGAGGNQETQYF
d_call: .; clone_size: many; v_call: TRBV7-2; j_call: TRBJ2-3; cdr3_nt: TGTGCCAGCAGCTCGCCTGTCCCGGGCACAGATACGCAGTATTTT; cdr3_aa: CASSSPVPGTDTQYF
d_call: .; clone_size: many; v_call: TRBV12-3/TRBV12-4; j_call: TRBJ1-1; cdr3_nt: TGTGCCAGCAGTTGGGGAGGCAGGGAAGCTTTCTTT; cdr3_aa: CASSWGGREAFF
d_call: TRBD2; clone_size: .; v_call: TRBV28; j_call: TRBJ2-2; cdr3_nt: TGTGCCAGCAGCTTTCGGGGAGGGTCCACCGGGGAGCTGTTTTTT; cdr3_aa: CASSFRGGSTGELFF
d_call: .; clone_size: .; v_call: TRBV20-1; j_call: TRBJ2-5; cdr3_nt: TGCAGTGCCCCAGGGACACGCCAAGAGACCCAGTACTTC; cdr3_aa: CSAPGTRQETQYF
d_call: TRBD1; clone_size: .; v_call: TRBV15; j_call: TRBJ1-5; cdr3_nt: TGTGCCACCAGCAGGAGCCAGGGGGCATTTAGACAGCCCCAGCATTTT; cdr3_aa: CATSRSQGAFRQPQHF
d_call: .; clone_size: .; v_call: TRBV20-1; j_call: TRBJ1-6; cdr3_nt: TGCAGTGCCGTCAGGGACCCTAATTCACCCCTCCACTTT; cdr3_aa: CSAVRDPNSPLHF
d_call: TRBD2; clone_size: few; v_call: TRBV7-7; j_call: TRBJ2-7; cdr3_nt: TGTGCTAGCAGCTTAGGAGCGGGAAGTAACGAGCAGTACTTC; cdr3_aa: CASSLGAGSNEQYF
d_call: TRBD2; clone_size: few; v_call: TRBV10-3; j_call: TRBJ2-7; cdr3_nt: TGTGCCATCAGTGGGGGACTAGCGACCTACGAGCAGTACTTC; cdr3_aa: CAISGGLATYEQYF
d_call: TRBD2; clone_size: .; v_call: TRBV29-1; j_call: TRBJ2-1; cdr3_nt: TGCAGCGGAGGGACTAGCGGACACGATGAGCAGTTCTTC; cdr3_aa: CSGGTSGHDEQFF
d_call: .; clone_size: few; v_call: TRBV6-5; j_call: TRBJ2-1; cdr3_nt: TGTGTTACAGGGTTCACCTACAATGAGCAGTTCTTC; cdr3_aa: CVTGFTYNEQFF
d_call: .; clone_size: few; v_call: TRBV20-1; j_call: TRBJ1-1; cdr3_nt: TGCAGTGCTGCCTTCATCAACACTGAAGCTTTCTTT; cdr3_aa: CSAAFINTEAFF
d_call: .; clone_size: many; v_call: TRBV7-2; j_call: TRBJ2-5; cdr3_nt: TGTGCCAGCAGCTTAGCTAGTGGGGAGACCCAGTACTTC; cdr3_aa: CASSLASGETQYF
d_call: TRBD1; clone_size: .; v_call: TRBV7-2; j_call: TRBJ2-7; cdr3_nt: TGTGCCAGCAGCTTGACAGGGACCTACGAGCAGTACTTC; cdr3_aa: CASSLTGTYEQYF
d_call: .; clone_size: few; v_call: TRBV7-7; j_call: TRBJ2-1; cdr3_nt: TGTGCCAGCAGCTTCGAACCTAACTTGGATGGGCTTAATGAGCAGTTCTTC; cdr3_aa: CASSFEPNLDGLNEQFF
d_call: TRBD2; clone_size: few; v_call: TRBV4-3; j_call: TRBJ2-2; cdr3_nt: TGCGCCAGCAGCCAAGAAAGTCTAGCGGGATCCGGGGAGCTGTTTTTT; cdr3_aa: CASSQESLAGSGELFF
d_call: TRBD2; clone_size: .; v_call: TRBV18; j_call: TRBJ2-1; cdr3_nt: TGTGCCAGCTCACCACGAAGCGGGGGGGCCCCCAATGAGCAGTTCTTC; cdr3_aa: CASSPRSGGAPNEQFF
d_call: .; clone_size: .; v_call: TRBV13; j_call: TRBJ2-7; cdr3_nt: TGTGCCAGCAGCCCAGAGCTAGGCTACTACGAGCAGTACTTC; cdr3_aa: CASSPELGYYEQYF
d_call: .; clone_size: .; v_call: TRBV5-1; j_call: TRBJ2-3; cdr3_nt: TGCGCCAGCAGCTTGGATCGGGGGGCAACAGATACGCAGTATTTT; cdr3_aa: CASSLDRGATDTQYF
d_call: .; clone_size: few; v_call: TRBV6-5; j_call: TRBJ1-4; cdr3_nt: TGTGCCAGCAGTTACTCCCAACCGGATGAAAAACTGTTTTTT; cdr3_aa: CASSYSQPDEKLFF
d_call: .; clone_size: few; v_call: TRBV7-2; j_call: TRBJ2-7; cdr3_nt: TGTGCCAGCAGATACAGGGTTGGGACCTACGAGCAGTACTTC; cdr3_aa: CASRYRVGTYEQYF
d_call: .; clone_size: many; v_call: TRBV7-9; j_call: TRBJ1-2; cdr3_nt: TGTGCCAGCAGCTTACCCGGAGATGGCTACACCTTC; cdr3_aa: CASSLPGDGYTF
d_call: TRBD2; clone_size: many; v_call: TRBV20-1; j_call: TRBJ2-7; cdr3_nt: TGCAGTGCTAGACCCGGGACTAGCGTTACCTACGAGCAGTACTTC; cdr3_aa: CSARPGTSVTYEQYF
d_call: .; clone_size: many; v_call: TRBV6-1; j_call: TRBJ1-3; cdr3_nt: TGTGCCAGCAGTAAGACAGCTTACGGAAACACCATATATTTT; cdr3_aa: CASSKTAYGNTIYF
d_call: .; clone_size: many; v_call: TRBV30; j_call: TRBJ2-7; cdr3_nt: TGTGCCTGGACCAGGCTGGGGCTATACGAGCAGTACTTC; cdr3_aa: CAWTRLGLYEQYF
d_call: .; clone_size: few; v_call: TRBV28; j_call: TRBJ1-6; cdr3_nt: TGTGCCAGCGCATTAGTCCGGCTGTATAATTCACCCCTCCACTTT; cdr3_aa: CASALVRLYNSPLHF
d_call: .; clone_size: .; v_call: TRBV27; j_call: TRBJ1-5; cdr3_nt: TGTGCCAGCAGTTTCTTGAGTGATAGCAATCAGCCCCAGCATTTT; cdr3_aa: CASSFLSDSNQPQHF
d_call: TRBD1; clone_size: many; v_call: TRBV6-2/TRBV6-3; j_call: TRBJ1-5; cdr3_nt: TGTGCCAGCAGAGGGACAGGAGGAAGCAATCAGCCCCAGCATTTT; cdr3_aa: CASRGTGGSNQPQHF
d_call: .; clone_size: .; v_call: TRBV5-1; j_call: TRBJ2-1; cdr3_nt: TGCGCCAGCAGCGGGTCAGTGTACAATGAGCAGTTCTTC; cdr3_aa: CASSGSVYNEQFF
d_call: .; clone_size: many; v_call: TRBV7-9; j_call: TRBJ1-6; cdr3_nt: TGTGCCAGCAGCTTCGGACAACTGAATTCACCCCTCCACTTT; cdr3_aa: CASSFGQLNSPLHF
d_call: .; clone_size: few; v_call: TRBV28; j_call: TRBJ2-2; cdr3_nt: TGTGCCAGCAGTGGGGCGGGGAACACCGGGGAGCTGTTTTTT; cdr3_aa: CASSGAGNTGELFF
d_call: .; clone_size: many; v_call: TRBV6-5; j_call: TRBJ2-4; cdr3_nt: TGTGCCAGCAGTTACTCCGATCGAGAGGAGGTTCCAGCCAAAAACATTCAGTACTTC; cdr3_aa: CASSYSDREEVPAKNIQYF
d_call: .; clone_size: many; v_call: TRBV28; j_call: TRBJ2-7; cdr3_nt: TGTGCCAGCGGGGGCGAGCAGTACTTC; cdr3_aa: CASGGEQYF
d_call: TRBD2; clone_size: .; v_call: TRBV6-2/TRBV6-3; j_call: TRBJ2-3; cdr3_nt: TGTGCCAGCAGTCTCGGACTAGCGGCCACAGATACGCAGTATTTT; cdr3_aa: CASSLGLAATDTQYF
d_call: .; clone_size: .; v_call: TRBV5-1; j_call: TRBJ2-2; cdr3_nt: TGCGCCAGCAGCTTACACAGGGTTACCGGGGAGCTGTTTTTT; cdr3_aa: CASSLHRVTGELFF
d_call: .; clone_size: few; v_call: TRBV28; j_call: TRBJ2-1; cdr3_nt: TGTGCCAGCAGTCCCCAGGGGTGGGGGCGATACAATGAGCAGTTCTTC; cdr3_aa: CASSPQGWGRYNEQFF
d_call: TRBD1; clone_size: .; v_call: TRBV15; j_call: TRBJ1-1; cdr3_nt: TGTGCCACCAGCGGGACAGGTGGCTTTGAAGCTTTCTTT; cdr3_aa: CATSGTGGFEAFF
d_call: .; clone_size: few; v_call: TRBV7-2; j_call: TRBJ2-7; cdr3_nt: TGTGCCAGCAGCTTAGAATGGGCGGGTTTCTACGAGCAGTACTTC; cdr3_aa: CASSLEWAGFYEQYF
d_call: TRBD2; clone_size: few; v_call: TRBV20-1; j_call: TRBJ2-7; cdr3_nt: TGCAGTGCAAAGAGCGGGGGGGGACCAACCTACGAGCAGTACTTC; cdr3_aa: CSAKSGGGPTYEQYF
d_call: .; clone_size: many; v_call: TRBV6-5; j_call: TRBJ1-1; cdr3_nt: TGTGCCAGTCAGGACCGCGTCATAATGAACACTGAAGCTTTCTTT; cdr3_aa: CASQDRVIMNTEAFF
d_call: .; clone_size: many; v_call: TRBV20-1; j_call: TRBJ2-5; cdr3_nt: TGCAGTGCCACTCATGGGTCGGGGCAGGAGACCCAGTACTTC; cdr3_aa: CSATHGSGQETQYF
d_call: .; clone_size: many; v_call: TRBV20-1; j_call: TRBJ1-1; cdr3_nt: TGCAGTTGGACGGGGGACGAGAACACTGAAGCTTTCTTT; cdr3_aa: CSWTGDENTEAFF
d_call: TRBD1; clone_size: .; v_call: TRBV2; j_call: TRBJ2-7; cdr3_nt: TGTGCCAGCAGTGACGGGGACAGATATTACGAGCAGTACTTC; cdr3_aa: CASSDGDRYYEQYF
d_call: .; clone_size: many; v_call: TRBV20-1; j_call: TRBJ2-7; cdr3_nt: TGCAGTGCTCGACAGTCCTACGAGCAGTACTTC; cdr3_aa: CSARQSYEQYF
d_call: .; clone_size: few; v_call: TRBV7-9; j_call: TRBJ1-2; cdr3_nt: TGTGCCAGCGGATCGTCCCGGGCCGGAGATGGCTACACCTTC; cdr3_aa: CASGSSRAGDGYTF
d_call: TRBD2; clone_size: many; v_call: TRBV6-5; j_call: TRBJ2-5; cdr3_nt: TGTGCCAGCAGTTCGCGGGGAGGGAAAGAGACCCAGTACTTC; cdr3_aa: CASSSRGGKETQYF
d_call: .; clone_size: few; v_call: TRBV7-9; j_call: TRBJ1-3; cdr3_nt: TGTGCCAGCAGCTTAAGGGGGAGCTCTGGAAACACCATATATTTT; cdr3_aa: CASSLRGSSGNTIYF
d_call: .; clone_size: .; v_call: TRBV7-2; j_call: TRBJ2-5; cdr3_nt: TGTGCCAGCAGCTTTAATAGGGGGGAGACCCAGTACTTC; cdr3_aa: CASSFNRGETQYF
d_call: .; clone_size: many; v_call: TRBV19; j_call: TRBJ2-1; cdr3_nt: TGTGCCAGTAGTATGATCGAGGGCTTAGTTTACGAGCAGTTCTTC; cdr3_aa: CASSMIEGLVYEQFF
d_call: .; clone_size: .; v_call: TRBV7-9; j_call: TRBJ2-5; cdr3_nt: TGTGCCAGCAGCATGGTCCCCACGACCCAGTACTTC; cdr3_aa: CASSMVPTTQYF
d_call: TRBD1; clone_size: .; v_call: TRBV10-3; j_call: TRBJ2-3; cdr3_nt: TGTGCCATCAGTGAGCGGACAGGGGTTTCAGATACGCAGTATTTT; cdr3_aa: CAISERTGVSDTQYF
d_call: .; clone_size: .; v_call: TRBV6-5; j_call: TRBJ1-6; cdr3_nt: TGTGCCAGCAGTTACTCGAGCGGGTCGGCACCCCTCCACTTT; cdr3_aa: CASSYSSGSAPLHF
d_call: .; clone_size: many; v_call: TRBV2; j_call: TRBJ2-7; cdr3_nt: TGTGCCAGCAGTCCTTCCAGGGTCGAGCAGTACTTC; cdr3_aa: CASSPSRVEQYF
d_call: TRBD1; clone_size: .; v_call: TRBV27; j_call: TRBJ1-2; cdr3_nt: TGTGCCAGCAGTATTCGACAGGGAGTTGGTTTTGGCTACACCTTC; cdr3_aa: CASSIRQGVGFGYTF
d_call: .; clone_size: few; v_call: TRBV12-3/TRBV12-4; j_call: TRBJ2-5; cdr3_nt: TGTGCCAGCAGGCTGACCGTATACCAAGAGACCCAGTACTTC; cdr3_aa: CASRLTVYQETQYF
d_call: .; clone_size: .; v_call: TRBV2; j_call: TRBJ2-4; cdr3_nt: TGTGCCAGCAGAAGGCTATACGGGAAAAACATTCAGTACTTC; cdr3_aa: CASRRLYGKNIQYF